A single sample is the source of the 27 T cell receptor beta chains below, sequenced in a study of blood T cell repertoires in COVID-19. Data came from immunoSEQ multiplex PCR; TCRdb stores just in-frame clones and leaves some out. Of roughly 34,000 clones in the sample, 85% were seen once. Sequenced sample: peripheral blood. The receptors were sampled from a man of 80 years or more with active COVID-19.

This clone was observed a single time. This chain joins TRBV5-1 and TRBJ2-3; 10 nucleotides line up with TRBD2. The germline V gene has CDR1 SGHRS and CDR2 YFSETQ. With V trimmed by 2 bases and J by 4 bases, 4 bases remained unmatched. The CDR3 sequence is 15 residues long. The CDR3 region is CASSFSSGSSDTQYF. Here the CDR3 DNA reads TGCGCCAGCAGCTTCTCTAGCGGGAGTTCAGATACGCAGTATTTT.

The V gene is TRBV5-1, the J gene TRBJ1-6; 10 bases map to TRBD1. Germline values: CDR1 SGHRS, CDR2 YFSETQ. The CDR3 length is 15 residues. With 4 bases clipped from V and 7 bases from J, the junction kept 5 bases outside the gene matches. The CDR3 DNA is TGCGCCAGCAGCCTGGGGGACAGGGGAAATTCACCCCTCCACTTT. It specifies CASSLGDRGNSPLHF.

The rearrangement links TRBV20-1 to TRBJ2-5, with D unclear. The CDR3 totals 13 residues. Deletions cut 3 bases from V and 2 bases from J, with 10 bases between. The germline V gene encodes CDR1 DFQATT and CDR2 SNEGSKA (reference sequence). DNA for the CDR3: TGCAGTGCTAGTGCCCCAGAACAAGAGACCCAGTACTTC. Protein sequence: CSASAPEQETQYF.

J is TRBJ1-6 and V is TRBV15; tentative D call: TRBD1 (6 bases). The CDR3 runs to 14 residues. Trimming removed 0 bases from V and 8 bases from J, with 8 bases in between. Germline V lookup: CDR1 LNHNV, CDR2 YYDKDF (reference sequence). The CDR3 coding sequence is TGTGCCACCAGCAGAGAGGGGGCTGATTCACCCCTCCACTTT. Protein product: CATSREGADSPLHF.

The V gene is TRBV5-4, the J gene TRBJ2-7, with D possibly being TRBD2 (5 bases). CDR3 length: 14 residues. The germline V gene encodes CDR1 SGHNT and CDR2 YYREEE (reference sequence). Trimming left V 1 base short and J 0 bases short, with 8 bases between. This CDR3 reads CASSLTGSSYEQYF. CDR3 DNA sequence: TGTGCCAGCAGCTTGACGGGGAGCTCCTACGAGCAGTACTTC.

The J gene is TRBJ1-2, the V gene TRBV19; D call uncertain. Germline V gives CDR1 LNHDA, CDR2 SQIVND (reference sequence). V was shortened by 4 bases and J by 4 bases, with 13 bases between the two germline ends. CDR3 length: 14 amino acids. In nucleotides, the CDR3 is TGTGCCAGTAGTACCGCGGGAGAAATCTATGGCTACACCTTC. This encodes CASSTAGEIYGYTF.

Only one count was recorded for this clone. The chain combines TRBV5-4 with TRBJ2-3, with a possible D match to TRBD2 (6 bases). CDR3 length: 13 residues. CDR1 and CDR2 (germline): SGHNT, YYREEE (reference sequence). V gave up 4 bases and J gave up 7 bases, with 13 bases separating them. CDR3 nucleotides: TGTGCCAGCAGCCCCTCAGCGGGTCATACGCAGTATTTT. Translation gives CASSPSAGHTQYF.

This clone came up a few times. This rearrangement joins TRBV5-4 to TRBJ1-2; a weak D match, TRBD1 (5 bases). Trimming cost V 3 bases and J 2 bases, with 5 bases left between them. Per germline, CDR1 SGHNT and CDR2 YYREEE (reference sequence). The CDR3 spans 12 residues. In nucleotides, the CDR3 is TGTGCCAGCAGCTCAGGGAACTATGGCTACACCTTC. This gives the protein CASSSGNYGYTF. The full variable domain, in which reference TRBV5-4 and TRBJ1-2 provide the parts outside the CDR3, is ETGVTQSPTHLIKTRGQQVTLRCSSQSGHNTVSWYQQALGQGPQFIFQYYREEENGRGNFPPRFSGLQFPNYSSELNVNALELDDSALYLCASSSGNYGYTFGSGTRLTVV.

This chain uses TRBV28 with TRBJ1-2; 7 bases are a match to TRBD1. Trimming removed 3 bases from V and 5 bases from J; junction bases left unmatched: 0. The CDR3 runs to 12 residues. Per germline, CDR1 MDHEN and CDR2 SYDVKM. In DNA, the CDR3 is TGTGCCAGCAGTTTGGGACAGTATGGCTACACCTTC. It encodes CASSLGQYGYTF.

This chain connects TRBV27 to TRBJ2-7; 7 bases align to TRBD1. Germline loops: CDR1 MNHEY, CDR2 SMNVEV (reference sequence). The CDR3 extends over 14 amino acids. The trim removed 6 bases at V and 1 base at J, leaving 6 bases unmatched. CDR3 loop: CASSRDSASYEQYF. The CDR3 DNA reads as TGTGCCAGCAGCCGGGACAGTGCTTCCTACGAGCAGTACTTC.

This chain links TRBV29-1 with TRBJ2-1; D uncertain. V was pared by 3 bases and J by 0 bases, with 12 bases between. The V gene's germline CDR1 is SQVTM and CDR2 ANQGSEA. CDR3 size: 15 residues. The CDR3 protein is CSVESVRSSYNEQFF. The CDR3 nucleotides are TGCAGCGTTGAGTCAGTGCGGAGCTCCTACAATGAGCAGTTCTTC.

This CDR3 is CASSLTGGTYNEQFF. DNA for the CDR3: TGTGCCAGCAGCTTGACAGGGGGAACCTACAATGAGCAGTTCTTC. This sequence joins TRBV7-3 and TRBJ2-1, with 9 bases fitting TRBD1. CDR1 is SGHTA and CDR2 is FQGTGA in the germline V gene. Unmatched junction bases numbered 2, after V lost 3 bases and J lost 2 bases. This CDR3 has 15 amino acids.

This chain connects TRBV18 to TRBJ2-7; TRBD1 aligns across 7 bases. J was trimmed by 6 bases and V by 3 bases; bases with no gene match: 5. This CDR3 region has 13 residues. Germline-derived CDR1 and CDR2 are KGHSH and LQKENI. The CDR3 is CASSPGTVREQYF. The CDR3 nucleotides read TGTGCCAGCTCACCCGGGACAGTTCGCGAGCAGTACTTC.

The V call is TRBV2, the J call TRBJ2-5; TRBD2 matches at 10 bases. The J segment lost 5 bases and the V segment lost 7 bases, leaving 10 bases of the junction unmatched. Germline loops: CDR1 SNHLY, CDR2 FYNNEI. The CDR3 is 15 residues long. The CDR3 loop reads CASTYPSGGSETQYF. DNA for the CDR3: TGTGCCAGCACCTACCCTAGCGGGGGTTCGGAGACCCAGTACTTC.

This clone was observed a single time. The V gene is TRBV7-2, the J gene TRBJ2-5; 9 bases are shared with TRBD2. CDR1 SGHTA and CDR2 FQGNSA come from the germline V gene. The CDR3 runs to 16 residues. V gave up 5 bases and J gave up 2 bases; unmatched junction bases: 9. CDR3 in amino acids: CASSPPLAGIQETQYF. The CDR3 coding sequence is TGTGCCAGCAGCCCACCCCTAGCGGGGATACAAGAGACCCAGTACTTC.

This clone was seen a single time. This sequence joins TRBV21-1 and TRBJ2-3; the table names TRBD1, a call not compared with the DNA. TRBV21-1 is shown as a pseudogene. The CDR3 loop spans 19 amino acids. CDR3 nucleotides: TGTGCCAGCAGCAAAGGCGGACAATTAAGATCCCTGAGCACAGATACGCAGTATTTT. Amino acid sequence: CASSKGGQLRSLSTDTQYF.

This clone was recorded a few times. The genes are TRBV11-2 and TRBJ1-6; 8 bases are a match to TRBD1. CDR1 is SGHAT, CDR2 FQNNGV, per germline. V lost 1 base to trimming and J lost 4 bases; unmatched junction nucleotides: 0. The CDR3 runs 15 residues. CDR3 bases: TGTGCCAGCAGCTTAGGGACAGGGTATAATTCACCCCTCCACTTT. Translated, it gives CASSLGTGYNSPLHF.

The chain joins TRBV7-3 to TRBJ2-6; no reliable D call. The CDR3 spans 18 residues. Trimming shortened V by 2 bases and J by 1 base, and 15 bases separated the two germline ends. Germline CDR1 is SGHTA and CDR2 is FQGTGA. CDR3 nucleotides: TGTGCCAGCAGCTTACACCCTCCAGGAAAGTCTGGGGCCAACGTCCTGACTTTC. Protein product: CASSLHPPGKSGANVLTF.

The chain couples TRBV9 to TRBJ1-2, with D tentatively TRBD1 (5 bases). Trimming pared 3 bases from V and 1 base from J, leaving 10 bases between. CDR1 and CDR2 (germline): SGDLS, YYNGEE. This CDR3 contains 14 residues. The CDR3 DNA follows: TGTGCCAGCAGCGGCACAGGAATTAACTATGGCTACACCTTC. It is translated as CASSGTGINYGYTF. The complete variable domain, with remaining parts taken from reference TRBV9 and TRBJ1-2, reads DSGVTQTPKHLITATGQRVTLRCSPRSGDLSVYWYQQSLDQGLQFLIQYYNGEERAKGNILERFSAQQFPDLHSELNLSSLELGDSALYFCASSGTGINYGYTFGSGTRLTVV.

The chain recombines TRBV18 with TRBJ1-5; the D gene is possibly TRBD1 (6 bases). CDR1 is KGHSH and CDR2 is LQKENI in the germline V gene. This CDR3 comprises 16 residues. Trimming removed 3 bases from V and 0 bases from J, with 12 bases in between. The CDR3, as DNA: TGTGCCAGCTCACCGACGGGGACATATAGCAATCAGCCCCAGCATTTT. Its protein product is CASSPTGTYSNQPQHF. Drawing the rest from reference TRBV18 and TRBJ1-5, the complete variable domain is NAGVMQNPRHLVRRRGQEARLRCSPMKGHSHVYWYRQLPEEGLKFMVYLQKENIIDESGMPKERFSAEFPKEGPSILRIQQVVRGDSAAYFCASSPTGTYSNQPQHFGDGTRLSIL.

The chain employs TRBV25-1 and TRBJ1-3; possibly TRBD1 for D (5 bases). Germline V lookup: CDR1 MGHDK, CDR2 SYGVNS. Deletions cut 3 bases from V and 0 bases from J, with 12 bases between. There are 16 residues in the CDR3. CDR3 in DNA: TGTGCCAGCAGTGATTATGGGGGGACCTCTGGAAACACCATATATTTT. Protein product: CASSDYGGTSGNTIYF. Combining the CDR3 with reference TRBV25-1 and TRBJ1-3 gives the whole variable domain EADIYQTPRYLVIGTGKKITLECSQTMGHDKMYWYQQDPGMELHLIHYSYGVNSTEKGDLSSESTVSRIRTEHFPLTLESARPSHTSQYLCASSDYGGTSGNTIYFGEGSWLTVV.

The CDR3 bases are TGTGCCAGTAGTCAGTGGGACAGGGTCTCAGCTCGGGGCTACACCTTC. Amino acid sequence: CASSQWDRVSARGYTF. The V gene is TRBV19, the J gene TRBJ1-2, with 9 bases identical to TRBD1. Germline lookup yields CDR1 LNHDA and CDR2 SQIVND (reference sequence). This CDR3 spans 16 amino acids. Trimming at V came to 5 bases and at J to 8 bases, leaving 15 bases not matched to a gene.

The chain combines TRBV6-5 with TRBJ1-6, with 8 bases lining up with TRBD1. The CDR3 runs to 16 residues. J was trimmed by 2 bases and V by 4 bases; bases with no gene match: 4. CDR1 and CDR2 from the germline V gene are MNHEY and SVGAGI. DNA for the CDR3: TGTGCCAGCAGTTGGGGACAGGCGCCCTATAATTCACCCCTCCACTTT. Translation gives CASSWGQAPYNSPLHF.

The chain links TRBV2 to TRBJ2-2; 9 positions match TRBD1. This CDR3 is 15 amino acids long. Germline values: CDR1 SNHLY, CDR2 FYNNEI. The V segment lost 4 bases and the J segment 4 bases; nucleotides outside the gene matches: 4. The CDR3 bases are TGTGCCAGCAGTGCTGACAGGGGGGCCACCGGGGAGCTGTTTTTT. Its protein product is CASSADRGATGELFF.

The chain has TRBV5-5 and TRBJ1-3; D call uncertain. The ends were cut back, 2 bases at V and 1 base at J, with 7 bases in the middle. CDR1 and CDR2 (germline): SGHKS, YYEKEE (reference sequence). The CDR3 has 14 residues. Here the CDR3 reads CASSFTGSGNTIYF. DNA for the CDR3: TGTGCCAGCAGCTTTACGGGTTCTGGAAACACCATATATTTT.

The V gene is TRBV5-1, the J gene TRBJ1-2, with D uncertain. CDR3 length: 14 amino acids. V was trimmed by 0 bases and J by 0 bases, leaving 6 bases between them. Germline assignment: CDR1 SGHRS and CDR2 YFSETQ. In nucleotides, the CDR3 is TGCGCCAGCAGCTTGGACCCAGCTAACTATGGCTACACCTTC. This encodes CASSLDPANYGYTF.

This chain connects TRBV25-1 to TRBJ1-1; D is possibly TRBD1 (6 bases). V shed 3 bases and J shed 1 base, with 12 bases lying between them. Germline V CDR1 and CDR2: MGHDK, SYGVNS. This CDR3 has 15 residues. In nucleotides, the CDR3 is TGTGCCAGCAGTGATGATCGACAGGAGAACACTGAAGCTTTCTTT. Its protein is CASSDDRQENTEAFF.